Presented here are 17 T cell receptor beta chains from one specimen sequenced in a study of CD8+ T cells in alopecia areata. Treatment described: oral pan-JAK inhibitor, 5-10 mg twice daily. cDNA reverse transcribed from extracted RNA served as the sequencing template. The table came from immunoSEQ multiplex PCR; TCRdb's copy has only in-frame clones and leaves some out. The sample lists roughly 110,000 clones, roughly 84% seen once, with 20% to 25% in the top ten. The material was CD8+ T cells sorted from blood, obtained at week 24, from a patient treated with tofacitinib. Every receptor here comes from a human donor with alopecia areata.

V is TRBV13 and J is TRBJ2-7; 10 bases agree with TRBD1. This CDR3 region has 15 residues. V was pared by 0 bases and J by 1 base, with 0 bases of the junction left unmatched. The V gene's germline CDR1 is PRHDT and CDR2 FYEKMQ (reference sequence). The CDR3, as DNA: TGTGCCAGCAGCTTAGGGGGACAGGGGTCCTACGAGCAGTACTTC. This translates into CASSLGGQGSYEQYF.

This sequence joins TRBV2 and TRBJ1-1; D is ambiguous. The germline V and J ends were trimmed by 3 bases and 1 base, with 9 bases remaining between them. Germline loops: CDR1 SNHLY, CDR2 FYNNEI. There are 14 residues in the CDR3. CDR3 in amino acids: CASSEGPANTEAFF. CDR3 coding DNA: TGTGCCAGCAGTGAGGGTCCAGCGAACACTGAAGCTTTCTTT.

The rearrangement links TRBV7-8 to TRBJ2-3; D uncertain. V shed 7 bases and J shed 5 bases, with 16 bases lying between them. The CDR3 totals 14 residues. Germline values: CDR1 SGHVS, CDR2 FQNEAQ. In nucleotides, the CDR3 is TGTGCCAGCATCCCCCCCCGTGGGTTAGATACGCAGTATTTT. Amino acid sequence: CASIPPRGLDTQYF. Supplemented by reference TRBV7-8 and TRBJ2-3, the full variable domain reads GAGVSQSPRYKVAKRGQDVALRCDPISGHVSLFWYQQALGQGPEFLTYFQNEAQLDKSGLPSDRFFAERPEGSVSTLKIQRTQQEDSAVYLCASIPPRGLDTQYFGPGTRLTVL.

The chain carries TRBV7-9 and TRBJ2-7, with 9 positions matching TRBD1. The V gene end was trimmed by 5 bases and the J gene end by 4 bases; junction bases not matched to a gene: 12. The CDR3 has 16 residues. Germline assignment: CDR1 SEHNR and CDR2 FQNEAQ (reference sequence). The CDR3 nucleotides are TGTGCCAGCAGCCCGGGACAGGGAAAAGGGGCATACGAGCAGTACTTC. It is translated as CASSPGQGKGAYEQYF.

The sample holds a few counts of this clone. The chain uses TRBV29-1 and TRBJ2-7; D possibly corresponds to TRBD1 (6 bases). The CDR3 runs to 14 residues. V was cut by 0 bases and J by 4 bases, with 13 bases left in between. Germline loops: CDR1 SQVTM, CDR2 ANQGSEA. CDR3 protein: CSVEEPEDSYEQYF. The DNA for the CDR3 is TGCAGCGTTGAAGAACCTGAGGACAGTTACGAGCAGTACTTC.

The rearrangement joins TRBV23-1 to TRBJ2-4, with a tentative D call TRBD1 (5 bases). TRBV23-1 is an ORF; its function is uncertain. The CDR3 consists of 16 residues. Trimming removed 3 bases from V and 1 base from J, with 13 bases in between. The CDR3 sequence is CASSHHRSGAKNIQYF. The CDR3 nucleotides read TGCGCCAGCAGTCACCACCGATCAGGGGCCAAAAACATTCAGTACTTC.

The chain employs TRBV19 and TRBJ1-1; a weak D match, TRBD1 (5 bases). This CDR3 has 15 amino acids. Trimming pared 2 bases from V and 1 base from J, leaving 11 bases between. The germline V gene encodes CDR1 LNHDA and CDR2 SQIVND (reference sequence). For the CDR3, the DNA is TGTGCCAGTAGTATACTCGGACAAAAGAACACTGAAGCTTTCTTT. Its protein is CASSILGQKNTEAFF.

CDR3 bases: TGTGCCAGCAGTTACGGGGCTACCCTTCACAATGAGCAGTTCTTC. This codes for CASSYGATLHNEQFF. The V call is TRBV6-6, the J call TRBJ2-1, with D maybe TRBD1 (5 bases). This CDR3 comprises 15 residues. The germline gives CDR1 MNHNY, CDR2 SVGAGI (reference sequence). V was cut by 2 bases and J by 5 bases, with 13 bases left in between.

The chain recombines TRBV5-1 with TRBJ2-1, with D unresolved. V was trimmed by 5 bases and J by 6 bases, leaving 6 bases between them. The germline V gene has CDR1 SGHRS and CDR2 YFSETQ. The CDR3 spans 11 residues. CDR3 loop: CASRDLNEQFF. CDR3 nucleotide sequence: TGCGCCAGCAGAGACCTCAATGAGCAGTTCTTC.

The V gene is TRBV27, the J gene TRBJ1-4; 7 nucleotides align to TRBD1. This CDR3 is built from 16 residues. V was clipped by 3 bases and J by 5 bases; unmatched bases: 9. The germline V gene encodes CDR1 MNHEY and CDR2 SMNVEV (reference sequence). CDR3: CASSFPVRGRNEKLFF. The CDR3 DNA follows: TGTGCCAGCAGTTTCCCCGTCAGGGGGAGGAATGAAAAACTGTTTTTT.

The chain has TRBV7-2 and TRBJ2-7; TRBD1 is a possible D gene (6 bases). CDR3 size: 12 residues. Germline V gene sequence: CDR1 SGHTA, CDR2 FQGNSA. V lost 2 bases, J lost 5 bases, and 7 bases lay in between. The CDR3 loop reads CASSLQGNEQYF. The DNA of the CDR3 is TGTGCCAGCAGCTTACAGGGGAACGAGCAGTACTTC. The variable domain in full, completed from reference TRBV7-2 and TRBJ2-7, reads GAGVSQSPSNKVTEKGKDVELRCDPISGHTALYWYRQSLGQGLEFLIYFQGNSAPDKSGLPSDRFSAERTGGSVSTLTIQRTQQEDSAVYLCASSLQGNEQYFGPGTRLTVT.

V is TRBV7-6 and J is TRBJ2-7, with a tentative D call TRBD1 (6 bases). The CDR3 sequence is 14 residues long. CDR1 and CDR2 from the germline V gene are SGHVS and FNYEAQ. V was trimmed by 5 bases and J by 0 bases, leaving 11 bases between them. CDR3 sequence: CASSVRDTSYEQYF. The DNA for the CDR3 is TGTGCCAGCAGCGTCCGGGACACCTCCTACGAGCAGTACTTC. Together with reference TRBV7-6 and TRBJ2-7, the CDR3 gives the full variable domain: GAGVSQSPRYKVTKRGQDVALRCDPISGHVSLYWYRQALGQGPEFLTYFNYEAQQDKSGLPNDRFSAERPEGSISTLTIQRTEQRDSAMYRCASSVRDTSYEQYFGPGTRLTVT.

This sequence joins TRBV28 and TRBJ2-7; tentative D call: TRBD1 (5 bases). CDR1 is MDHEN, CDR2 SYDVKM, per germline. Trimming shortened V by 3 bases and J by 7 bases, and 10 bases separated the two germline ends. The length of the CDR3 is 12 residues. The CDR3 bases are TGTGCCAGCAGTTTCTTGGGGCGTGAGCAGTACTTC. This codes for CASSFLGREQYF. Full variable domain (remainder filled in from reference TRBV28 and TRBJ2-7): DVKVTQSSRYLVKRTGEKVFLECVQDMDHENMFWYRQDPGLGLRLIYFSYDVKMKEKGDIPEGYSVSREKKERFSLILESASTNQTSMYLCASSFLGREQYFGPGTRLTVT.

The chain recombines TRBV7-2 with TRBJ2-7; D is unclear. This CDR3 is 13 amino acids long. V dropped 3 bases and J dropped 2 bases, with 8 bases sitting between them. Germline V gives CDR1 SGHTA, CDR2 FQGNSA. The DNA of the CDR3 is TGTGCCAGCAGCTTCGGTTTAGCCTACGAGCAGTACTTC. Translated: CASSFGLAYEQYF.

As DNA, the CDR3 is TGCGCCAGCAGCCAACTACTGGACAGGGGCGAAGAGACCCAGTACTTC. This encodes CASSQLLDRGEETQYF. This sequence joins TRBV4-1 and TRBJ2-5; 9 bases are shared with TRBD1. CDR1 and CDR2 (germline): MGHRA, YSYEKL. J lost 3 bases, V lost 2 bases, and 7 bases had no gene match. CDR3 size: 16 residues.

The chain combines TRBV7-9 with TRBJ2-5, with a tentative D call TRBD1 (6 bases). Germline V lookup: CDR1 SEHNR, CDR2 FQNEAQ (reference sequence). The CDR3 is 16 amino acids. Trimming pared 3 bases from V and 3 bases from J, leaving 17 bases between. CDR3 sequence reads: CASSFSGEALEETQYF. The CDR3, as DNA: TGTGCCAGCAGCTTCTCAGGGGAAGCGTTGGAAGAGACCCAGTACTTC.

The rearrangement joins TRBV6-5 to TRBJ1-4; D is possibly TRBD1 (5 bases). CDR3 length equals 15 residues. Trimming removed 6 bases from V and 7 bases from J, with 18 bases in between. Per the germline V gene, CDR1 is MNHEY and CDR2 is SVGAGI. The CDR3 nucleotides are TGTGCCAGCAGCCCCACAGGCGGGAGTGGTGAAAAACTGTTTTTT. Protein sequence: CASSPTGGSGEKLFF.